These 9 T cell receptor beta chains originate from one sample sequenced in a study of CD8 T cells in Susac syndrome. Random hexamers primed reverse transcription of about 0.45 to 1 ug RNA. TCRdb ran MiXCR on the immunoSEQ multiplex PCR reads and lists one entry per CDR3 protein. The sample includes under 80,000 distinct CDR3 sequences, about 94% of them seen just once. The sequencing input was CD8+ T cells from PBMCs. All receptors come from a human donor with multiple sclerosis.

The V and J genes are TRBV7-9 and TRBJ2-7, with 7 bases lining up with TRBD2. Trimming took 4 bases from V and 3 from J; bases not matched to a gene: 15. CDR3 length equals 17 residues. Germline-derived CDR1 and CDR2 are SEHNR and FQNEAQ (reference sequence). The CDR3 nucleotides are TGTGCCAGCAGCTCTAAGCAATGGCTAGCGGATGTCTACGAGCAGTACTTC. It specifies CASSSKQWLADVYEQYF.

The chain recombines TRBV6-8 with TRBJ2-5; the match to TRBD2 covers 7 bases. V shed 7 bases and J 2 bases; nucleotides not matched to a gene: 7. Germline V CDR1 and CDR2: MNHGY, SAAAGT. The CDR3 runs to 14 residues. The chain's CDR3 is CASTLGLTQETQYF. The CDR3 DNA is TGTGCCAGCACCCTGGGACTAACTCAAGAGACCCAGTACTTC.

The chain combines TRBV29-1 with TRBJ2-7; 8 bases match TRBD1. The CDR3 is 13 residues long. Trimming cost V 6 bases and J 0 bases; bases outside gene matches: 4. Germline V CDR1 and CDR2: SQVTM, ANQGSEA. CDR3 in DNA: TGCAGCGTCCGGACAGGGACCTCCTACGAGCAGTACTTC. As protein: CSVRTGTSYEQYF.

The V call is TRBV7-9, the J call TRBJ2-7; D is possibly TRBD2 (6 bases). V dropped 8 bases and J dropped 6 bases, with 20 bases sitting between them. The length of the CDR3 is 14 residues. Germline CDR1 reads SEHNR; CDR2 reads FQNEAQ (reference sequence). This chain's CDR3 is CASGETSLLSEQYF. The CDR3 DNA reads as TGTGCCAGCGGCGAGACTAGTCTACTTTCCGAGCAGTACTTC.

DNA for the CDR3: TGTGCCTGGGATGGACAGGAGCGCAACGAGCAGTACTTC. It translates to CAWDGQERNEQYF. The gene calls are TRBV30 and TRBJ2-7; 7 bases agree with TRBD1. V lost 5 bases, J lost 5 bases, and 9 bases stayed unmatched. This CDR3 is built from 13 residues. Germline V gives CDR1 GTSNPN, CDR2 SVGIG (reference sequence).

This chain uses TRBV5-1 with TRBJ1-5, with D maybe TRBD1 (5 bases). The CDR3 totals 15 residues. CDR1 is SGHRS and CDR2 is YFSETQ in the germline V gene. Trimming pared 1 base from V and 3 bases from J, leaving 11 bases between. CDR3 DNA sequence: TGCGCCAGCAGCTTGTACCCCGGGGCCAATCAGCCCCAGCATTTT. It encodes CASSLYPGANQPQHF. Using reference TRBV5-1 and TRBJ1-5 for the parts outside the CDR3, the full variable domain is KAGVTQTPRYLIKTRGQQVTLSCSPISGHRSVSWYQQTPGQGLQFLFEYFSETQRNKGNFPGRFSGRQFSNSRSEMNVSTLELGDSALYLCASSLYPGANQPQHFGDGTRLSIL.

This clonotype was seen just once. This chain joins TRBV7-9 and TRBJ1-3, with 8 bases matching TRBD1. CDR1 and CDR2 from the germline V gene are SEHNR and FQNEAQ (reference sequence). The J segment lost 0 bases and the V segment lost 2 bases, leaving 3 bases of the junction unmatched. The CDR3 sequence is 16 residues long. The CDR3 DNA reads as TGTGCCAGCAGCTTATTACAGGGGGGCTCTGGAAACACCATATATTTT. It translates to CASSLLQGGSGNTIYF.

The rearrangement joins TRBV29-1 to TRBJ1-1; unclear D gene. V was shortened by 3 bases and J by 2 bases, with 7 bases between the two germline ends. CDR3 length: 12 amino acids. Germline V gene lookup returns CDR1 SQVTM and CDR2 ANQGSEA. For the CDR3, the DNA is TGCAGCGTTGATCAACCCAACACTGAAGCTTTCTTT. Translated, it gives CSVDQPNTEAFF.

This clonotype was recorded only once. The V call is TRBV29-1, the J call TRBJ1-1; weak D call: TRBD1 (6 bases). Per the germline V gene, CDR1 is SQVTM and CDR2 is ANQGSEA. CDR3 length: 11 amino acids. The ends were cut back, 7 bases at V and 6 bases at J, with 12 bases in the middle. The CDR3 region is CSAWDTPEAFF. In nucleotides, the CDR3 is TGCAGCGCGTGGGACACCCCTGAAGCTTTCTTT.